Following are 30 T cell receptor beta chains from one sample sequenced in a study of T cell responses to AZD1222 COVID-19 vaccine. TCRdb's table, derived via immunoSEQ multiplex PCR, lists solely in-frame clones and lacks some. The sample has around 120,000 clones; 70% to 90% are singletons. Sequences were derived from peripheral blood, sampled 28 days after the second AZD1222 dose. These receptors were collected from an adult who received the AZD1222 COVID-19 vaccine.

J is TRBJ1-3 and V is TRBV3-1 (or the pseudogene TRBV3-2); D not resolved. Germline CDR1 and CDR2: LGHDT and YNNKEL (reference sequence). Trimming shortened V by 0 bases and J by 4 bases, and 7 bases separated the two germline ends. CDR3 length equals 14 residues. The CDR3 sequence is CASSQDSVGNTIYF. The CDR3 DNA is TGTGCCAGCAGCCAAGATTCCGTCGGAAACACCATATATTTT.

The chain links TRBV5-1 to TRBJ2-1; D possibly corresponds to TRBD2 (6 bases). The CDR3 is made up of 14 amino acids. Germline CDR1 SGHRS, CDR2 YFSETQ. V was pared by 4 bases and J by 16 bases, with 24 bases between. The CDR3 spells CASSGVKGGTELFF. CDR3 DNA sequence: TGCGCCAGCAGCGGCGTCAAGGGAGGCACCGAGCTATTCTTC.

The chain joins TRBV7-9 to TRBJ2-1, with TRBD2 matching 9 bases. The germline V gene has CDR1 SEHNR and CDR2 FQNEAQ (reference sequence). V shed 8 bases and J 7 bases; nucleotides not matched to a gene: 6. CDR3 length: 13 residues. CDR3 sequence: CASGAGGGNEQFF. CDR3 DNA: TGTGCCAGCGGAGCGGGAGGTGGGAATGAGCAGTTCTTC.

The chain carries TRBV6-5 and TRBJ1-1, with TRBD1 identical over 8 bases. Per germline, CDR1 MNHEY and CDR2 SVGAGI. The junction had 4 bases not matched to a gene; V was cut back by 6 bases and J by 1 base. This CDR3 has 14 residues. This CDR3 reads CASRLGQGNTEAFF. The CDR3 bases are TGTGCCAGCAGATTAGGACAGGGGAACACTGAAGCTTTCTTT.

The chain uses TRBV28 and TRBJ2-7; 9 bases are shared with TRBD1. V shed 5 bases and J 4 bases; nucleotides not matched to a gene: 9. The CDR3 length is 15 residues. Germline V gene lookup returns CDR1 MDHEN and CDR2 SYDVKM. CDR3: CASSKPGTGRYEQYF. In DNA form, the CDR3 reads TGTGCCAGCAGTAAACCCGGGACAGGGAGATACGAGCAGTACTTC.

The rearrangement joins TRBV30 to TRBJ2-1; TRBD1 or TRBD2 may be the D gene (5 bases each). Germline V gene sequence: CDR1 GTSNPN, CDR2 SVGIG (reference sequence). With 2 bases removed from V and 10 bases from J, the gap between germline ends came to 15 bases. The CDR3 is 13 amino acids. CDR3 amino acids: CAWSRDGLGEQFF. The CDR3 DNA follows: TGTGCCTGGAGTCGGGACGGCCTTGGGGAGCAGTTCTTC.

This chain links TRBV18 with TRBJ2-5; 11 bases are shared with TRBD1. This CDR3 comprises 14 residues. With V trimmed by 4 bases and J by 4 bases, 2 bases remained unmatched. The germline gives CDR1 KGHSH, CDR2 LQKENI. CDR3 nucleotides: TGTGCCAGCTCACGGACAGGGGGCGTAGAGACCCAGTACTTC. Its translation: CASSRTGGVETQYF.

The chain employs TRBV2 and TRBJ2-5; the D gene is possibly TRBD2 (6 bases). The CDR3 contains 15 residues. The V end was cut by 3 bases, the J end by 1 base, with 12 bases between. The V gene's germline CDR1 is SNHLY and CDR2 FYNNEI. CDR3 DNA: TGTGCCAGCAGTGAGACTAGAGGGATCCAAGAGACCCAGTACTTC. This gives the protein CASSETRGIQETQYF.

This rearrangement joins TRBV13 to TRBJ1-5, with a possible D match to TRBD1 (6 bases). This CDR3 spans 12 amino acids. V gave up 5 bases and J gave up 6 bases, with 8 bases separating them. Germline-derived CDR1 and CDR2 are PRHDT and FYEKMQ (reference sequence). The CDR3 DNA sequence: TGTGCCAGCAGCGCCAGGGGTCAGCCCCAGCATTTT. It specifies CASSARGQPQHF.

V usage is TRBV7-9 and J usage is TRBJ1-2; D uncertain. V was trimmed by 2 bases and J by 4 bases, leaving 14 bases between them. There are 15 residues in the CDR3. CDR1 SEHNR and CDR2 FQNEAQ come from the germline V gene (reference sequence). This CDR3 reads CASSLKGTLRYGYTF. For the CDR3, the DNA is TGTGCCAGCAGCTTAAAGGGAACTTTACGCTATGGCTACACCTTC.

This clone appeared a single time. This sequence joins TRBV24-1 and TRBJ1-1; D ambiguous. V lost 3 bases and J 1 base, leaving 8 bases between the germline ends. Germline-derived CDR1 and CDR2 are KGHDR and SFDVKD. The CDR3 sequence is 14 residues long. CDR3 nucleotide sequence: TGTGCCACCAGTGATCCGAGACAGAACACTGAAGCTTTCTTT. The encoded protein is CATSDPRQNTEAFF.

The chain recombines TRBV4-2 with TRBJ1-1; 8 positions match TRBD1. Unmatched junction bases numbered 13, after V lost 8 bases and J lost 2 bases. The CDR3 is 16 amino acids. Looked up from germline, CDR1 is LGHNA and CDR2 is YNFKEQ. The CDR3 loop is CASVSIGTGSNTEAFF. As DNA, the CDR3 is TGTGCCAGCGTTAGTATAGGGACAGGATCAAACACTGAAGCTTTCTTT.

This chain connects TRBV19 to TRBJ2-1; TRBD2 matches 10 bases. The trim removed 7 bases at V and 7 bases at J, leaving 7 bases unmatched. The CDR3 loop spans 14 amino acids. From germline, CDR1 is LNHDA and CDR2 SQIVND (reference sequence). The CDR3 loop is CASKAASGRNEQFF. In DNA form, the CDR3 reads TGTGCCAGTAAGGCAGCTAGCGGGAGAAATGAGCAGTTCTTC.

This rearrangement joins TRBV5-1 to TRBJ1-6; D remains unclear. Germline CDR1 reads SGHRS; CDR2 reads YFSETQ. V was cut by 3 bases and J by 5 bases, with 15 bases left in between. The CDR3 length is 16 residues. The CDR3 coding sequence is TGCGCCAGCAGCTCAAGGCCGGGGAAAAATAATTCACCCCTCCACTTT. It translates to CASSSRPGKNNSPLHF.

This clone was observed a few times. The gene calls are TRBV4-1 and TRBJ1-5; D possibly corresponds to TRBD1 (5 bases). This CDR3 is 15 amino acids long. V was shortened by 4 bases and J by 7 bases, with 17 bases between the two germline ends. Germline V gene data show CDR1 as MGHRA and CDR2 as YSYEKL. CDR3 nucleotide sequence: TGCGCCAGCAGCCGCTCGAGAGGGGAGAGGCAGCCCCAGCATTTT. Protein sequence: CASSRSRGERQPQHF.

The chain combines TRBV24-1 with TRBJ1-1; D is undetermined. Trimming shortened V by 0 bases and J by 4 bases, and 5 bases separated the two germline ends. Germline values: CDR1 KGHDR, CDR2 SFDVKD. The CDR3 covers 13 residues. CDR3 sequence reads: CATSDLYSTEAFF. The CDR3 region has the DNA TGTGCCACCAGTGATTTGTATAGCACTGAAGCTTTCTTT.

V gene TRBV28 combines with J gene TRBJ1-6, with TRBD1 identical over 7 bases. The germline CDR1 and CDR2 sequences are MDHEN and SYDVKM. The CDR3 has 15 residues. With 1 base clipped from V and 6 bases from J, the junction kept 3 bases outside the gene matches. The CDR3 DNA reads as TGTGCCAGCAGTTTATATGGGACAGCTAATTCACCCCTCCACTTT. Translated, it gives CASSLYGTANSPLHF.

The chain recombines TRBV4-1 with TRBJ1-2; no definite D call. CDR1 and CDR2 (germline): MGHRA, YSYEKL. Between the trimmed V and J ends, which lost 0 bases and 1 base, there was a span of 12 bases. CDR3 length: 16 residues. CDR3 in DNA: TGCGCCAGCAGCCAAGAAAAAGGGCTGGATAACTATGGCTACACCTTC. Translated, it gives CASSQEKGLDNYGYTF.

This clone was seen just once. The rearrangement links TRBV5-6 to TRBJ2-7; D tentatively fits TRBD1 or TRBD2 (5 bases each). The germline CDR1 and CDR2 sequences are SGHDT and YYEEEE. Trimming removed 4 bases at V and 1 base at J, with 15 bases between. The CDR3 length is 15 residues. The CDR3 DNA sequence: TGTGCCAGCAGCCCGGGTCTGGGGGAGTCCTACGAGCAGTACTTC. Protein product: CASSPGLGESYEQYF. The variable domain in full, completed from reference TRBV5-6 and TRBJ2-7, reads DAGVTQSPTHLIKTRGQQVTLRCSPKSGHDTVSWYQQALGQGPQFIFQYYEEEERQRGNFPDRFSGHQFPNYSSELNVNALLLGDSALYLCASSPGLGESYEQYFGPGTRLTVT.

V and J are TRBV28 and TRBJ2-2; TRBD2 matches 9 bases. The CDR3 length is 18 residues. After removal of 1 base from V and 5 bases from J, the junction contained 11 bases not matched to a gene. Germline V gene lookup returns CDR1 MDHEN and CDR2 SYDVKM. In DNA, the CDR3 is TGTGCCAGCAGTTTATCCCCCTCCTTAGCGGGAGAAACCGGGGAGCTGTTTTTT. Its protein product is CASSLSPSLAGETGELFF.

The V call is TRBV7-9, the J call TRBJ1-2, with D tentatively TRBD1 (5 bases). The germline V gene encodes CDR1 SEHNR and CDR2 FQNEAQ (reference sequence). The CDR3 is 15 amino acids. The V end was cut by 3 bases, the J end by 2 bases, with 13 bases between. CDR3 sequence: CASSFPGLANYGYTF. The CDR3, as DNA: TGTGCCAGCAGCTTCCCGGGACTTGCGAACTATGGCTACACCTTC.

The chain's CDR3 is CASSQESTAANYGYTF. The CDR3 DNA reads as TGTGCCAGCAGCCAAGAATCTACTGCTGCTAACTATGGCTACACCTTC. V and J are TRBV4-2 and TRBJ1-2, with D hard to call. The germline V gene has CDR1 LGHNA and CDR2 YNFKEQ. The CDR3 has 16 residues. The V gene lost 0 bases and the J gene lost 0 bases, with 11 bases spanning the gap.

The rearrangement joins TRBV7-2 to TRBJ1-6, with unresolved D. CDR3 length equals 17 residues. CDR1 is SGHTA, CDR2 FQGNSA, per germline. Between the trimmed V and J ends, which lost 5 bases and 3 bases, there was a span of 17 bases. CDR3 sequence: CASSLDRSLFYNSPLHF. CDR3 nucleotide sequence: TGTGCCAGCAGCCTAGACCGGAGCTTATTCTATAATTCACCCCTCCACTTT. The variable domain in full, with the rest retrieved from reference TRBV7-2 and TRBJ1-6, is GAGVSQSPSNKVTEKGKDVELRCDPISGHTALYWYRQSLGQGLEFLIYFQGNSAPDKSGLPSDRFSAERTGGSVSTLTIQRTQQEDSAVYLCASSLDRSLFYNSPLHFGNGTRLTVT.

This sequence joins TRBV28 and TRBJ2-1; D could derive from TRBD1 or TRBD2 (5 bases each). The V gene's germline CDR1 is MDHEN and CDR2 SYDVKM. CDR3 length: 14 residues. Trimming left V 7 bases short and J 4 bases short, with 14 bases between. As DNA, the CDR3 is TGTGCCAGCAAACCGGGACGAAGGTACAATGAGCAGTTCTTC. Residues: CASKPGRRYNEQFF.

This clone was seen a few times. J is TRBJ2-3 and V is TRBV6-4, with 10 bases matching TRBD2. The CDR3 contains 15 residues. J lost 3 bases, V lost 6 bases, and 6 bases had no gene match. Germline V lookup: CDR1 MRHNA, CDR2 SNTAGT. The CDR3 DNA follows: TGTGCCAGCAGCCTCCTAGCGGGAGCAACAGATACGCAGTATTTT. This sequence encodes CASSLLAGATDTQYF.

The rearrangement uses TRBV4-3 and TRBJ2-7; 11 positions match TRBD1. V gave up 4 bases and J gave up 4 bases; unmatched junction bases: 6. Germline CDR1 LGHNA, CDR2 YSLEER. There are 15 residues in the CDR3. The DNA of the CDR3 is TGCGCCAGCAGCCGGACGGGACAGGGGGAATACGAGCAGTACTTC. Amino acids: CASSRTGQGEYEQYF.

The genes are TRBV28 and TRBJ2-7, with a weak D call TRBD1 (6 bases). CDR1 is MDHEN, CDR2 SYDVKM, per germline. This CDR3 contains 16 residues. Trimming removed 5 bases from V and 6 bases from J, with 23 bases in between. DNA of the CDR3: TGTGCCAGCAGTCCAACCGGGACACCAACATCATCCGAGCAGTACTTC. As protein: CASSPTGTPTSSEQYF.

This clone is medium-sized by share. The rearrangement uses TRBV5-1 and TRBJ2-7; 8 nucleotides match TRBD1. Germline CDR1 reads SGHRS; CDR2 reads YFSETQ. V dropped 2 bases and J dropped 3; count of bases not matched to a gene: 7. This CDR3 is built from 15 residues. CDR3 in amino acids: CASSFAQGGSYEQYF. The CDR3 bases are TGCGCCAGCAGCTTTGCACAGGGGGGTAGCTACGAGCAGTACTTC. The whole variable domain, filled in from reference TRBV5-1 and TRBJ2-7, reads KAGVTQTPRYLIKTRGQQVTLSCSPISGHRSVSWYQQTPGQGLQFLFEYFSETQRNKGNFPGRFSGRQFSNSRSEMNVSTLELGDSALYLCASSFAQGGSYEQYFGPGTRLTVT.

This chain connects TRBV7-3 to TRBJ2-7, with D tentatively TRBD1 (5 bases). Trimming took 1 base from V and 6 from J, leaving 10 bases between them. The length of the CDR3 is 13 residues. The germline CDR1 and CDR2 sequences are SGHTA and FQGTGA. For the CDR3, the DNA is TGTGCCAGCAGCTTAAGCAGGGTTGGCGAGCAGTACTTC. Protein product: CASSLSRVGEQYF.

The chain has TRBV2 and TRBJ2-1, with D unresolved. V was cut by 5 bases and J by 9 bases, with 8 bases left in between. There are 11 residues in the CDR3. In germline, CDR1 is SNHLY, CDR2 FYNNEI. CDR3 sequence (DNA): TGTGCCAGCAGTTTATTGGGTGAGCAGTTCTTC. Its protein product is CASSLLGEQFF.